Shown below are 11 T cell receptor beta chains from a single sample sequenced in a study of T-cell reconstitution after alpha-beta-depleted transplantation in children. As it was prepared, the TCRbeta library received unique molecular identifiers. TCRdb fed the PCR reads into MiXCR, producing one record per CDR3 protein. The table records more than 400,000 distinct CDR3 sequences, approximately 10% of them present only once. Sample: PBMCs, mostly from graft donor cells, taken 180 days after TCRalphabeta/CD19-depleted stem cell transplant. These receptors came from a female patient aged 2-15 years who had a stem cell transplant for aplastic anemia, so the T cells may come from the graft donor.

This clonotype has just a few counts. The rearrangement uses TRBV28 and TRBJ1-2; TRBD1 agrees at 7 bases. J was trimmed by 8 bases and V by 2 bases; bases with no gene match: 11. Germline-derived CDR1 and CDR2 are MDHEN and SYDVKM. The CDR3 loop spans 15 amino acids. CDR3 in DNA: TGTGCCAGCAGTTTAGAGACAGGGAGGTTCGGCGGCTACACCTTC. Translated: CASSLETGRFGGYTF.

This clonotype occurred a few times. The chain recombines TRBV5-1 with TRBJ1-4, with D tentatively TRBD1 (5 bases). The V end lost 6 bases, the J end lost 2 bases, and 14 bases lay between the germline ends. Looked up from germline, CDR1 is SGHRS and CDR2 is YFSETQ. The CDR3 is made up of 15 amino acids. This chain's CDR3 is CASMSYGGTNEKLFF. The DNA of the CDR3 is TGCGCCAGCATGTCCTACGGGGGGACTAATGAAAAACTGTTTTTT. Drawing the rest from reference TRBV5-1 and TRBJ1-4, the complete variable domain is KAGVTQTPRYLIKTRGQQVTLSCSPISGHRSVSWYQQTPGQGLQFLFEYFSETQRNKGNFPGRFSGRQFSNSRSEMNVSTLELGDSALYLCASMSYGGTNEKLFFGSGTQLSVL.

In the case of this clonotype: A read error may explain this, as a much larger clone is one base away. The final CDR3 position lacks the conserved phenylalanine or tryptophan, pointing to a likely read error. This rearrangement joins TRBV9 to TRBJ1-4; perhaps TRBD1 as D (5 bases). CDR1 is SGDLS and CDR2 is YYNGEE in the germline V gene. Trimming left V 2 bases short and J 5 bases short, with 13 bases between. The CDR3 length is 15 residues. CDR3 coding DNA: TGTGCCAGCAGCGTCGGACATCAATGGAATGAAAAACTGTTTTTA. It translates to CASSVGHQWNEKLFL.

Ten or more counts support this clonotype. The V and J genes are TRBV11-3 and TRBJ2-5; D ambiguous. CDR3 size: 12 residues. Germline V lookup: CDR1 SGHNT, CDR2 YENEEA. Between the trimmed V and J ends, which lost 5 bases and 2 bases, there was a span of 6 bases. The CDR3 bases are TGTGCCAGCAGCCGATCTCAAGAGACCCAGTACTTC. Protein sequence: CASSRSQETQYF.

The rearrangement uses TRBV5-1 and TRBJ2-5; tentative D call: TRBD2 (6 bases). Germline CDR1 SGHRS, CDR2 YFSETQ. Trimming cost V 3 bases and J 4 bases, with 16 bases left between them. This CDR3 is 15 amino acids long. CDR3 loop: CASSSGSGRRETQYF. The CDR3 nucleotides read TGCGCCAGCAGCTCCGGTAGCGGAAGGCGAGAGACCCAGTACTTC.

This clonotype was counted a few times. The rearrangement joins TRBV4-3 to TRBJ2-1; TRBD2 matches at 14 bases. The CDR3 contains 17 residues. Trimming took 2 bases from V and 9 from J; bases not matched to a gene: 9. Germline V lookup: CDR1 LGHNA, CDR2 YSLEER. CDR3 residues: CASSQLLTSGRAGEQFF. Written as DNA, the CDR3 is TGCGCCAGCAGCCAACTCCTGACTAGCGGGAGGGCCGGTGAGCAGTTCTTC.

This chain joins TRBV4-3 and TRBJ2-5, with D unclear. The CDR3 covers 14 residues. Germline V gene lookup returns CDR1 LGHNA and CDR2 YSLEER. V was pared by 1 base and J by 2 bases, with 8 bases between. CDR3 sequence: CASSQGSDQETQYF. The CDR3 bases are TGCGCCAGCAGCCAAGGCTCGGATCAAGAGACCCAGTACTTC.

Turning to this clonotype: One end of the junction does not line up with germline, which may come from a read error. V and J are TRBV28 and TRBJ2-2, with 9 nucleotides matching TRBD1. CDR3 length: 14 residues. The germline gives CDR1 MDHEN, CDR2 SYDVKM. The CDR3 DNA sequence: TGTGTCAGCAGGTCGGACAGGGGAACCGGGGAGCTGTTTTTT. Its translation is CVSRSDRGTGELFF.

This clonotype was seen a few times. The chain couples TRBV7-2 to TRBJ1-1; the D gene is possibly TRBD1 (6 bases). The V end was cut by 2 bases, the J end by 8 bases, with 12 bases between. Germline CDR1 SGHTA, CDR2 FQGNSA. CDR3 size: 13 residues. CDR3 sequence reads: CASSLRGDREAFF. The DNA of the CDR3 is TGTGCCAGCAGCTTAAGGGGCGACAGGGAAGCTTTCTTT.

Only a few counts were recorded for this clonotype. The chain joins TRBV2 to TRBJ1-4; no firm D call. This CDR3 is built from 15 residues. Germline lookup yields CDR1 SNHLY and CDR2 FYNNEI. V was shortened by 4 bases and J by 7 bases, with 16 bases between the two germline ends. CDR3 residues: CASSVLYLIFEKLFF. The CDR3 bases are TGTGCCAGCAGTGTACTCTATCTAATATTTGAAAAACTGTTTTTT.

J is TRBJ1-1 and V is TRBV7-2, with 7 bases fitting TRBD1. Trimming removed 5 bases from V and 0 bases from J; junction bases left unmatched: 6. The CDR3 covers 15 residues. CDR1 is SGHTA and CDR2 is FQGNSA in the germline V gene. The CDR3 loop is CASSISGTVNTEAFF. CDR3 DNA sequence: TGTGCCAGCAGCATTTCCGGGACAGTGAACACTGAAGCTTTCTTT.